This section outlines one TCR beta chain sequence together with its context. The sample comes from a study of regulatory T cells in long-lasting Graves disease. V trimming: 3 bases; J trimming: 3 bases; junction bases outside the gene matches: 14. The CDR3 has 17 amino acids. CDR1 is SQVTM and CDR2 is ANQGSEA in the germline V gene. Time point meaning: newly diagnosed GD, antithyroid drugs for less than 3 months. With RNA extracted from PBMCs as input, the TCR library was made. Combining iRepertoire HTBI primers with Arm-PCR of CDR3 regions, the authors built TCR beta libraries. Original processing methods: Overall, samples carried around 68 TRBV and some 15 TRBJ segments. TCRdb reprocessed the multiplex PCR reads with MiXCR, giving one entry per CDR3 protein. These V and J calls derive from TCRdb rather than the authors' analysis. Of roughly 500,000 distinct CDR3 sequences detected, about 13% appear once; the ten largest clones hold roughly a tenth.

This same sample was also taken into another study, of T cells in Graves' hyperthyroidism and ophthalmopathy. That source notes: Uncontrolled infections, other autoimmune diseases, pregnancy or lactation led to exclusion of patients. The primer set for the first-round RT-PCR of the TCR CDR3 was HTBI.

The sequence was obtained from a young man with Graves disease. The chain couples TRBV29-1 to TRBJ2-3; 8 bases match TRBD2. Sequenced here: peripheral blood mononuclear cells (PBMCs), sampled at new diagnosis, from a patient treated with antithyroid drugs. CDR3 sequence: CSVDAGIRTSTTDTQYF. The CDR3 DNA reads TGCAGCGTTGACGCCGGCATCAGGACTAGCACAACAGATACGCAGTATTTT.